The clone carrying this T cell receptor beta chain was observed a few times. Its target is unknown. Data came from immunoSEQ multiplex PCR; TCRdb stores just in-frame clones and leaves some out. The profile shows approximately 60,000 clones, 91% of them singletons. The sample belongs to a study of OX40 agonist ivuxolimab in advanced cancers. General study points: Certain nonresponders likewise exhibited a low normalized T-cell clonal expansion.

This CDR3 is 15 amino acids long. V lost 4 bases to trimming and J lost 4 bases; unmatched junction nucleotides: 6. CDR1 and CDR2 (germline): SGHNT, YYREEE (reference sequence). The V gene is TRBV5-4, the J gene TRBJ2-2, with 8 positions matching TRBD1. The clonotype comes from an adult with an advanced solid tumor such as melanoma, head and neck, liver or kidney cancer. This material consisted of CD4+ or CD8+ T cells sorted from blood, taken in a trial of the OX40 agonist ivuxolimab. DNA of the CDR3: TGTGCCAGCAGCGGGAAGACAGGGGCCACCGGGGAGCTGTTTTTT. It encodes CASSGKTGATGELFF.